In this sample, the clone carrying this T cell receptor beta chain turned up a few times. Its antigen remains unidentified. TCRdb independently ran MiXCR on the 5' RACE reads; one entry per CDR3 protein. The table has fewer than 550,000 distinct CDR3 sequences, about 16% seen once. These data belong to a study of identical twins. The study's findings and limits: Twin-shared out-of-frame alpha sequences showed excess low generation probability.

Between the trimmed V and J ends, which lost 3 bases and 2 bases, there was a span of 11 bases. Per germline, CDR1 DFQATT and CDR2 SNEGSKA (reference sequence). The CDR3 has 14 amino acids. This sample also appeared in a second study, on yellow fever vaccine responses in identical twins.

The gene calls are TRBV20-1 and TRBJ2-1; tentatively, D is TRBD1 or TRBD2 (6 bases each). The sequence came from a woman aged 18-29 years in good health. Sequencing input: CD4+ T cells sorted from blood. CDR3 bases: TGCAGTGCTAGCCCGGGGGCGACCTACAATGAGCAGTTCTTC. Its translation: CSASPGATYNEQFF.